Shown below are 12 T cell receptor beta chains from a single sample sequenced in a study of long-term antiretroviral therapy in people with HIV. Version v3.0 of the immunoSEQ assay was performed at survey level. The repertoire was sequenced with immunoSEQ multiplex PCR; TCRdb's copy has only in-frame clones and lacks some. The sample lists 20,000 to 25,000 clones; roughly four fifths were seen once. The source was unsorted PBMCs, collected about 1.8 years before starting antiretroviral therapy. These receptors came from a woman aged 40 to 50 with HIV.

The J gene is TRBJ1-5, the V gene TRBV30, with D possibly TRBD1 on 5 matching bases. The CDR3 runs to 13 residues. Germline V gives CDR1 GTSNPN, CDR2 SVGIG (reference sequence). V lost 4 bases and J lost 6, with 13 bases in between. The CDR3 here is CAWTTGGAQPQHF. The CDR3 nucleotides are TGTGCCTGGACTACGGGGGGTGCTCAGCCCCAGCATTTT.

This clone was seen just once. This chain joins TRBV19 and TRBJ1-2; 11 bases are shared with TRBD1. The CDR3 loop spans 14 amino acids. V lost 6 bases to trimming and J lost 5 bases; unmatched junction nucleotides: 5. CDR1 is LNHDA and CDR2 is SQIVND in the germline V gene (reference sequence). The CDR3 nucleotides read TGTGCCAGTAGCATCGGACAGGGGGCGTATGGCTACACCTTC. This encodes CASSIGQGAYGYTF.

Sample share makes this clone medium-sized (0.01 to 0.1%). This chain joins TRBV4-1 and TRBJ1-5; D call uncertain. The CDR3 has 13 amino acids. The ends were cut back, 3 bases at V and 1 base at J, with 4 bases in the middle. The V gene's germline CDR1 is MGHRA and CDR2 YSYEKL. DNA of the CDR3: TGCGCCAGCAGCCAGGACAGCAATCAGCCCCAGCATTTT. This codes for CASSQDSNQPQHF.

This chain connects TRBV27 to TRBJ2-1; 13 bases align to TRBD2. Trimming cost V 5 bases and J 0 bases; bases outside gene matches: 10. The germline V gene encodes CDR1 MNHEY and CDR2 SMNVEV (reference sequence). This CDR3 comprises 19 residues. CDR3 residues: CASSPRTSGGANSYNEQFF. Here the CDR3 DNA reads TGTGCCAGCAGTCCGCGGACTAGCGGGGGCGCCAACTCCTACAATGAGCAGTTCTTC.

The J gene is TRBJ2-5, the V gene TRBV7-2, with 9 bases fitting TRBD2. The CDR3 spans 17 residues. The V and J ends lost 7 bases and 4 bases, in that order; junction bases with no gene match: 16. The V gene's germline CDR1 is SGHTA and CDR2 FQGNSA. The CDR3 loop is CASTPGESGGFPETQYF. The CDR3 nucleotides are TGTGCCAGCACCCCAGGGGAGAGCGGGGGGTTTCCAGAGACCCAGTACTTC.

The chain couples TRBV7-9 to TRBJ1-2; tentatively, D is TRBD1 (5 bases). V lost 2 bases and J 6 bases, leaving 16 bases between the germline ends. The CDR3 contains 15 residues. Per the germline V gene, CDR1 is SEHNR and CDR2 is FQNEAQ (reference sequence). DNA of the CDR3: TGTGCCAGCAGCTTAACGGCAGGGTCTGCCGATGGCTACACCTTC. This encodes CASSLTAGSADGYTF. The full variable domain, rest sourced from reference TRBV7-9 and TRBJ1-2, is DTGVSQNPRHKITKRGQNVTFRCDPISEHNRLYWYRQTLGQGPEFLTYFQNEAQLEKSRLLSDRFSAERPKGSFSTLEIQRTEQGDSAMYLCASSLTAGSADGYTFGSGTRLTVV.

This clone was picked up a small number of times. V gene TRBV5-4 combines with J gene TRBJ2-2; 10 bases map to TRBD2. The CDR3 runs to 17 residues. CDR1 SGHNT and CDR2 YYREEE come from the germline V gene (reference sequence). V lost 1 base and J lost 1; bases outside the gene matches: 4. As DNA, the CDR3 is TGTGCCAGCAGCTTGCGGCGACTAGCGGGGAACACCGGGGAGCTGTTTTTT. Translation: CASSLRRLAGNTGELFF.

In the case of this clone: A much larger clone differs from this one at a single base, so this may be a read error. V usage is TRBV27 and J usage is TRBJ2-3, with unresolved D. Germline loops: CDR1 MNHEY, CDR2 SMNVEV (reference sequence). The CDR3 has 11 amino acids. V was pared by 4 bases and J by 2 bases, with 1 base between. The CDR3 DNA is TGTGCCAGCAGTTCCACAGATACGCAGTATTTT. It translates to CASSSTDTQYF.

This clone has only one observation. The V and J genes are TRBV7-9 and TRBJ2-7; D possibly corresponds to TRBD1 (6 bases). The CDR3 is 14 amino acids. The V end lost 5 bases, the J end lost 3 bases, and 14 bases lay between the germline ends. Germline assignment: CDR1 SEHNR and CDR2 FQNEAQ (reference sequence). The CDR3 spells CASSPRDTLYEQYF. For the CDR3, the DNA is TGTGCCAGCAGCCCCCGGGACACCCTCTACGAGCAGTACTTC.

The chain is built from TRBV6-5 and TRBJ1-6; the D is unclear. Deletions cut 6 bases from V and 10 bases from J, with 16 bases between. The CDR3 has 14 amino acids. Germline CDR1 and CDR2: MNHEY and SVGAGI. The CDR3 DNA reads TGTGCCAGCAGGCCCCTCGAGTCGGGCTCACCCCTCCACTTT. Translated: CASRPLESGSPLHF.

The CDR3 DNA is TGTGCCAGCAGCTCCGGACTAGCCGCCTACGAGCAGTACTTC. As protein: CASSSGLAAYEQYF. The chain couples TRBV9 to TRBJ2-7; 8 positions match TRBD2. V was clipped by 4 bases and J by 2 bases; unmatched bases: 5. There are 14 residues in the CDR3. The germline gives CDR1 SGDLS, CDR2 YYNGEE.

This clone appeared a few times. The chain is built from TRBV29-1 and TRBJ2-2; D is unclear. This CDR3 contains 14 residues. V lost 4 bases and J 1 base, leaving 10 bases between the germline ends. The germline gives CDR1 SQVTM, CDR2 ANQGSEA. In DNA, the CDR3 is TGCAGCGTTGCTTATCTGGAGAACACCGGGGAGCTGTTTTTT. Residues: CSVAYLENTGELFF.